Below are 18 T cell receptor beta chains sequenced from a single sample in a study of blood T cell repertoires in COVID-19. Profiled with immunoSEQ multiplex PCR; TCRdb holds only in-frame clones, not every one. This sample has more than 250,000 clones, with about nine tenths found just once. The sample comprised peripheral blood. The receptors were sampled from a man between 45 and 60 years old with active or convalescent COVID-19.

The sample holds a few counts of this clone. The chain's CDR3 is CASSHRAQRYGYTF. CDR3 nucleotides: TGTGCCAGCAGCCACAGGGCTCAACGCTATGGCTACACCTTC. The chain employs TRBV6-5 and TRBJ1-2; D is possibly TRBD1 (6 bases). CDR3 length equals 14 residues. Trimming took off 6 bases at V and 4 bases at J, with 15 bases between the two ends. The germline V gene has CDR1 MNHEY and CDR2 SVGAGI.

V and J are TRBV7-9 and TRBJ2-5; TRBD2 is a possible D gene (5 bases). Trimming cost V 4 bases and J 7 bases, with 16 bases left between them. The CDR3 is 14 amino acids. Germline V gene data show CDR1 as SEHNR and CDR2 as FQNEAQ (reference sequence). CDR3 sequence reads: CASSWVDTAGTQYF. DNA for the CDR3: TGTGCCAGCAGCTGGGTTGACACCGCGGGGACCCAGTACTTC.

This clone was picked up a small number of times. The CDR3 nucleotides read TGCGCCAGCAGCTTGCAGGCGTCGGGGGACGAGCAGTACTTC. Protein product: CASSLQASGDEQYF. V is TRBV5-1 and J is TRBJ2-7; maybe TRBD2 (6 bases). Germline loops: CDR1 SGHRS, CDR2 YFSETQ. There are 14 residues in the CDR3. The V end lost 1 base, the J end lost 5 bases, and 13 bases lay between the germline ends.

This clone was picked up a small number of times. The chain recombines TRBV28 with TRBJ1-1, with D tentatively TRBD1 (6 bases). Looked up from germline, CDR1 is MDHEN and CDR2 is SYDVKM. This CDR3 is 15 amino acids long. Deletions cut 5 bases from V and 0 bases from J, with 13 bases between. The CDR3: CASSVQQGLNTEAFF. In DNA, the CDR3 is TGTGCCAGCAGTGTACAGCAGGGGCTGAACACTGAAGCTTTCTTT.

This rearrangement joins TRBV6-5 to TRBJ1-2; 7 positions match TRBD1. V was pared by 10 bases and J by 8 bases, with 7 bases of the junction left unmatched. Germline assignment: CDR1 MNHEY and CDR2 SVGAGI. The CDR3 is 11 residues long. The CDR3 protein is CATEGGRGYTF. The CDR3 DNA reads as TGTGCCACCGAAGGGGGCCGGGGCTACACCTTC.

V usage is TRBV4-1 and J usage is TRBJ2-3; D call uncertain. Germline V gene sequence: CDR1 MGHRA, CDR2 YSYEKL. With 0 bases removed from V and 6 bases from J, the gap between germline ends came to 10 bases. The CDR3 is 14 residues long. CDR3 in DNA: TGCGCCAGCAGCCAAGAGTCCTCCGGGGATACGCAGTATTTT. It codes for CASSQESSGDTQYF.

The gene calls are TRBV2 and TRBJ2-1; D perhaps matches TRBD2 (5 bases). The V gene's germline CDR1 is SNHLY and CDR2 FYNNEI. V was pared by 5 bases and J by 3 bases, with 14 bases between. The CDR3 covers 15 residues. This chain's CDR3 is CASSKGLGGYNEQFF. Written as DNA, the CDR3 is TGTGCCAGCAGTAAAGGCCTCGGAGGCTACAATGAGCAGTTCTTC.

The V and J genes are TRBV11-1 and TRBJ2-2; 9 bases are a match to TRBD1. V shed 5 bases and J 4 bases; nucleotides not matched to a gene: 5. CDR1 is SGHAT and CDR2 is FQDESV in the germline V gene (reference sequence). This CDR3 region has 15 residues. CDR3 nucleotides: TGTGCCAGCAGCAAAAGGACAGGGGCCACCGGGGAGCTGTTTTTT. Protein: CASSKRTGATGELFF.

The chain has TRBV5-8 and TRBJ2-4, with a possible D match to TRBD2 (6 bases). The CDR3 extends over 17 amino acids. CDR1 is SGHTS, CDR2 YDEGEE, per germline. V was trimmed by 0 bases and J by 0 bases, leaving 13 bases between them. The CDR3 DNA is TGTGCCAGCAGCTTGGTCTTAGCGGAACTAGCCAAAAACATTCAGTACTTC. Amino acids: CASSLVLAELAKNIQYF.

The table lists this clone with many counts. This CDR3 is CATSDPSRGTDTQYF. Here the CDR3 DNA reads TGTGCCACCAGTGATCCGTCGAGGGGCACAGATACGCAGTATTTT. The chain joins TRBV24-1 to TRBJ2-3; D perhaps matches TRBD2 (5 bases). The V end was cut by 3 bases, the J end by 1 base, with 10 bases between. This CDR3 is built from 15 residues. Looked up from germline, CDR1 is KGHDR and CDR2 is SFDVKD.

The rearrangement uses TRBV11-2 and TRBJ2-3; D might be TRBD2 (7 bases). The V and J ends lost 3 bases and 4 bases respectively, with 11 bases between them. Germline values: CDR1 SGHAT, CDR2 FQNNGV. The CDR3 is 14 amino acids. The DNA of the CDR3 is TGTGCCAGCAGCTTCGGGGGGCGGGCAGATACGCAGTATTTT. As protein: CASSFGGRADTQYF. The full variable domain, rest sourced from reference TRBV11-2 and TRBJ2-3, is EAGVAQSPRYKIIEKRQSVAFWCNPISGHATLYWYQQILGQGPKLLIQFQNNGVVDDSQLPKDRFSAERLKGVDSTLKIQPAKLEDSAVYLCASSFGGRADTQYFGPGTRLTVL.

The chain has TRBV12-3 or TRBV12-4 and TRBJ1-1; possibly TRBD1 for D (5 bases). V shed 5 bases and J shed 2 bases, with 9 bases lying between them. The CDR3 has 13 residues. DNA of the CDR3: TGTGCCAGCAGTGCGGGACGAAACACTGAAGCTTTCTTT. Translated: CASSAGRNTEAFF.

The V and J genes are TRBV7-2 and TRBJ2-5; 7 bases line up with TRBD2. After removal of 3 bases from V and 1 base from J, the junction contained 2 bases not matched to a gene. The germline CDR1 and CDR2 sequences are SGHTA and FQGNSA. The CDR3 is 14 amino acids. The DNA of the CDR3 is TGTGCCAGCAGCTTTACTAGCGCCCAAGAGACCCAGTACTTC. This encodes CASSFTSAQETQYF.

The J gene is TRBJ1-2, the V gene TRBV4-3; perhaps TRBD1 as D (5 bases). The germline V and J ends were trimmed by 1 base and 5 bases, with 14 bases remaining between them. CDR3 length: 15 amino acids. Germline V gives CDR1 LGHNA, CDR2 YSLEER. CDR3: CASSQGAGGAYGYTF. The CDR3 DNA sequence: TGCGCCAGCAGCCAAGGGGCAGGAGGGGCATATGGCTACACCTTC.

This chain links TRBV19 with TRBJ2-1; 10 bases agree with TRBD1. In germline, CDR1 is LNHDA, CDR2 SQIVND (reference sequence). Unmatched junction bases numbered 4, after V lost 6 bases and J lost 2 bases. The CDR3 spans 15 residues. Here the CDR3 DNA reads TGTGCCAGTAGCCAGACAGGGGGCCCCTACAATGAGCAGTTCTTC. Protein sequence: CASSQTGGPYNEQFF.

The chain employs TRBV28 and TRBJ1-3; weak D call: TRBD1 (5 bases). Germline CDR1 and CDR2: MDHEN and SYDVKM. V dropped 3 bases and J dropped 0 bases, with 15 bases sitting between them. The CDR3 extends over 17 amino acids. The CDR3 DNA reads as TGTGCCAGCAGTTTGTTTGGGAGGGGCATCTCTGGAAACACCATATATTTT. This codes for CASSLFGRGISGNTIYF.

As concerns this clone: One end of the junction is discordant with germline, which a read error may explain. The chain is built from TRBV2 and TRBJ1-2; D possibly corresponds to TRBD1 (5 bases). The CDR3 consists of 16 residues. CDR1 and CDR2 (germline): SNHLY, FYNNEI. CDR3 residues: CASSVRFTGLNYGYTF. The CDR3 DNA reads TGTGCCAGCTCGGTCCGATTTACGGGACTCAACTACGGCTACACCTTC.

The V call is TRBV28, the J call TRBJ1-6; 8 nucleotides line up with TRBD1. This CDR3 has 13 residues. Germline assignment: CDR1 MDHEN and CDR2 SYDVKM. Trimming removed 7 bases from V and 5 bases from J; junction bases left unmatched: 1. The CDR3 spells CASKTGDNSPLHF. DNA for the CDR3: TGTGCCAGCAAGACAGGGGATAATTCACCCCTCCACTTT. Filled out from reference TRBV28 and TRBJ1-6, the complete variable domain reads DVKVTQSSRYLVKRTGEKVFLECVQDMDHENMFWYRQDPGLGLRLIYFSYDVKMKEKGDIPEGYSVSREKKERFSLILESASTNQTSMYLCASKTGDNSPLHFGNGTRLTVT.